Shown below are 15 T cell receptor beta chains from a single sample sequenced in a study of cytomegalovirus exposure and HLA in healthy donors. PCR used 60 Vbeta primers and 13 Jbeta primers. Here immunoSEQ multiplex PCR was the method, and the copy in TCRdb shows in-frame clones only, minus some. Among roughly 130,000 clones, around 66% were seen once, and the ten largest hold 1.5% to 1.7%. The sequencing input was PBMCs. Every receptor here comes from a man in his late teens or twenties in good health and CMV-seronegative.

There are a few counts of this clone. J is TRBJ2-7 and V is TRBV7-9; no definite D call. Trimming shortened V by 1 base and J by 6 bases, and 4 bases separated the two germline ends. The germline V gene encodes CDR1 SEHNR and CDR2 FQNEAQ (reference sequence). The CDR3 length is 11 residues. Written as DNA, the CDR3 is TGTGCCAGCAGCTTAGAGAGCGAGCAGTACTTC. This translates into CASSLESEQYF.

The chain combines TRBV29-1 with TRBJ2-6; D not certain. V dropped 2 bases and J dropped 1 base, with 6 bases sitting between them. This CDR3 contains 14 residues. The germline V gene encodes CDR1 SQVTM and CDR2 ANQGSEA. The CDR3 reads CSVELLSGANVLTF. The CDR3 coding sequence is TGCAGCGTTGAATTATTATCTGGGGCCAACGTCCTGACTTTC. The full variable domain, in which reference TRBV29-1 and TRBJ2-6 provide the parts outside the CDR3, is SAVISQKPSRDICQRGTSLTIQCQVDSQVTMMFWYRQQPGQSLTLIATANQGSEATYESGFVIDKFPISRPNLTFSTLTVSNMSPEDSSIYLCSVELLSGANVLTFGAGSRLTVL.

The chain couples TRBV7-8 to TRBJ1-6; D is unresolved. V lost 3 bases, J lost 7 bases, and 13 bases lay in between. This CDR3 is 15 amino acids long. CDR1 SGHVS and CDR2 FQNEAQ come from the germline V gene. In DNA form, the CDR3 reads TGTGCCAGCAGCTTCGACATGCCCCGGAATTCACCCCTCCACTTT. Its protein product is CASSFDMPRNSPLHF.

The rearrangement uses TRBV6-5 and TRBJ1-2, with a possible D match to TRBD1 (6 bases). This CDR3 region has 12 residues. CDR1 and CDR2 (germline): MNHEY, SVGAGI. Trimming cost V 4 bases and J 8 bases, with 11 bases left between them. CDR3 coding DNA: TGTGCCAGCAGTTTGGACAGATTGGGCTACACCTTC. Its translation is CASSLDRLGYTF.

This chain joins TRBV5-6 and TRBJ2-3; D is possibly TRBD1 (5 bases). This CDR3 region has 17 residues. Germline V gene lookup returns CDR1 SGHDT and CDR2 YYEEEE. Trimming stripped 0 bases from V and 3 bases from J, with 17 bases between. The CDR3 coding sequence is TGTGCCAGCAGCTTGGGGGGCCAAGGTATATCAACAGATACGCAGTATTTT. As protein: CASSLGGQGISTDTQYF.

The V gene is TRBV11-2, the J gene TRBJ2-2; 12 bases align to TRBD2. From germline, CDR1 is SGHAT and CDR2 FQNNGV. The J segment lost 0 bases and the V segment lost 5 bases, leaving 10 bases of the junction unmatched. CDR3 length equals 19 residues. As DNA, the CDR3 is TGTGCCAGCAGCCTAAGGCCTAGCGGGAGGGCAGCGAACACCGGGGAGCTGTTTTTT. Amino acid sequence: CASSLRPSGRAANTGELFF.

The J gene is TRBJ1-1, the V gene TRBV6-5; TRBD1 matches 8 bases. The CDR3 has 12 amino acids. CDR1 MNHEY and CDR2 SVGAGI come from the germline V gene. The J segment lost 9 bases and the V segment lost 6 bases, leaving 6 bases of the junction unmatched. CDR3 residues: CASRRSGGQAFF. The CDR3 DNA reads as TGTGCCAGCAGGCGATCAGGGGGCCAAGCTTTCTTT.

This clone was found once. The CDR3 region is CASSLTGTSYEQYF. CDR3 sequence (DNA): TGCGCCAGCAGCTTGACAGGAACCTCCTACGAGCAGTACTTC. The chain employs TRBV5-1 and TRBJ2-7; maybe TRBD1 (5 bases). Germline V lookup: CDR1 SGHRS, CDR2 YFSETQ. The CDR3 is made up of 14 amino acids. V lost 1 base and J 0 bases, leaving 8 bases between the germline ends.

This clone was detected a few times. The genes are TRBV4-2 and TRBJ2-3; the D is unclear. Between the trimmed V and J ends, which lost 1 base and 2 bases, there was a span of 19 bases. The CDR3 is 18 amino acids. CDR1 is LGHNA and CDR2 is YNFKEQ in the germline V gene. The CDR3 loop is CASSQATTTTRITDTQYF. The CDR3 coding sequence is TGTGCCAGCAGCCAAGCGACAACAACGACCCGAATCACAGATACGCAGTATTTT.

V gene TRBV9 combines with J gene TRBJ2-2; TRBD2 matches 9 bases. CDR3 length: 14 amino acids. CDR1 and CDR2 (germline): SGDLS, YYNGEE. V lost 3 bases to trimming and J lost 3 bases; unmatched junction nucleotides: 0. The CDR3 is CASSGGGDTGELFF. In DNA, the CDR3 is TGTGCCAGCAGCGGCGGGGGGGACACCGGGGAGCTGTTTTTT.

This chain uses TRBV7-8 with TRBJ1-2, with 8 bases matching TRBD1. Trimming at V came to 3 bases and at J to 2 bases, leaving 11 bases not matched to a gene. This CDR3 region has 17 residues. The germline V gene has CDR1 SGHVS and CDR2 FQNEAQ. The CDR3: CASSLHEAGGRNYGYTF. Written as DNA, the CDR3 is TGTGCCAGCAGCTTGCATGAGGCAGGGGGCAGGAACTATGGCTACACCTTC.

This clone was seen once. This chain uses TRBV7-8 with TRBJ2-7; 7 bases line up with TRBD1. The germline V gene has CDR1 SGHVS and CDR2 FQNEAQ. Trimming at V came to 5 bases and at J to 3 bases, leaving 7 bases not matched to a gene. This CDR3 has 14 residues. CDR3 region: CASSHGTALYEQYF. CDR3 nucleotide sequence: TGTGCCAGCAGCCATGGGACAGCCCTCTACGAGCAGTACTTC.

This chain joins TRBV7-9 and TRBJ2-3, with a possible D match to TRBD1 (5 bases). The CDR3 is 16 residues long. The V end was cut by 2 bases, the J end by 6 bases, with 18 bases between. Germline V lookup: CDR1 SEHNR, CDR2 FQNEAQ (reference sequence). The CDR3 region is CASSLQRQPQRDTQYF. DNA of the CDR3: TGTGCCAGCAGCTTACAACGACAGCCCCAACGGGATACGCAGTATTTT. Using reference TRBV7-9 and TRBJ2-3 for the parts outside the CDR3, the full variable domain is DTGVSQNPRHKITKRGQNVTFRCDPISEHNRLYWYRQTLGQGPEFLTYFQNEAQLEKSRLLSDRFSAERPKGSFSTLEIQRTEQGDSAMYLCASSLQRQPQRDTQYFGPGTRLTVL.

J is TRBJ1-1 and V is TRBV14, with unresolved D. The CDR3 sequence is 14 residues long. Per the germline V gene, CDR1 is SGHDN and CDR2 is FVKESK. Trimming cost V 1 base and J 5 bases, with 11 bases left between them. The CDR3 loop reads CASSQVRGRTEAFF. The CDR3 DNA is TGTGCCAGCAGCCAAGTCCGGGGTAGAACTGAAGCTTTCTTT.

The chain is built from TRBV10-3 and TRBJ2-3; 7 bases map to TRBD2. Trimming took 8 bases from V and 3 from J; bases not matched to a gene: 8. Germline values: CDR1 ENHRY, CDR2 SYGVKD. The CDR3 totals 14 residues. In DNA, the CDR3 is TGTGCCATCGCGGCCGGGAGGACGACAGATACGCAGTATTTT. Protein sequence: CAIAAGRTTDTQYF.